This is a list of T cell receptor beta chains from one sample in a study of glioma-infiltrating T cells after dendritic cell vaccination. Some clones are missing from TCRdb's copy, which holds only in-frame ones; the method was immunoSEQ multiplex PCR. The sample has about 58,000 clones, 70% to 85% seen once. This material consisted of blood, taken after dendritic cell vaccination. All receptors derive from a human donor with glioblastoma. CDR3s include the opening cysteine and the closing phenylalanine or tryptophan. D genes are given only for firm matches. Clone size is stated in some rows and not others, as once, few, many or a class when expanded.

DNA: TGTGCCAGCAGCCCGAACCCTTGGACAGGGCGCTATGGCTACACCTTC
CDR3: CASSPNPWTGRYGYTF
D: TRBD1
J: TRBJ1-2
size: .
length: 16
V: TRBV7-9

DNA: TGCGCCAGCAGCTCGTCAGCGGGGACTAGCACAGATACGCAGTATTTT
CDR3: CASSSSAGTSTDTQYF
D: TRBD2
J: TRBJ2-3
size: .
length: 16
V: TRBV5-1

DNA: TGTGCCAGCAGCGGTACGAGGGTAGTACGGTATGGCTACACCTTC
CDR3: CASSGTRVVRYGYTF
D: .
J: TRBJ1-2
size: .
length: 15
V: TRBV7-8

DNA: TGTGCCAGCAGAACAGGGGAGGACACTGAAGCTTTCTTT
CDR3: CASRTGEDTEAFF
D: TRBD1
J: TRBJ1-1
size: .
length: 13
V: TRBV2

DNA: TGTGCCAGCAGCTTACGACTTCGACTACCCTCCAGCTCCTACAATGAGCAGTTCTTC
CDR3: CASSLRLRLPSSSYNEQFF
D: .
J: TRBJ2-1
size: .
length: 19
V: TRBV7-2

DNA: TGTGCCAGCAGCTTAAACGGACAGGGGGCCTCAGATACGCAGTATTTT
CDR3: CASSLNGQGASDTQYF
D: TRBD1
J: TRBJ2-3
size: .
length: 16
V: TRBV7-3

DNA: TGTGCCAGCAGCTTGGCCGGGGGGCGGAATTCACCCCTCCACTTT
CDR3: CASSLAGGRNSPLHF
D: .
J: TRBJ1-6
size: .
length: 15
V: TRBV5-4

DNA: TGCGCCAGCAGCCTAGGGGGGTTAGCGGGGGCATGGACTTTCTCCTACAATGAGCAGTTCTTC
CDR3: CASSLGGLAGAWTFSYNEQFF
D: TRBD2
J: TRBJ2-1
size: .
length: 21
V: TRBV5-1

DNA: TGTGCCAGCAGCCCTATGACAGGGGGCTACCCTCTTTATGGCTACACCTTC
CDR3: CASSPMTGGYPLYGYTF
D: TRBD1
J: TRBJ1-2
size: .
length: 17
V: TRBV5-4

DNA: TGCGCCAGCAGCACGAGCGGGGGGGCCTTAAGTGAGCAGTTCTTC
CDR3: CASSTSGGALSEQFF
D: TRBD2
J: TRBJ2-1
size: .
length: 15
V: TRBV10-2

DNA: TGTGCCATCAGTACACGGGGGGTTGGCTACACCTTC
CDR3: CAISTRGVGYTF
D: .
J: TRBJ1-2
size: .
length: 12
V: TRBV10-3

DNA: TGTGCCAGCAGCTTCGGGGATTATGGCTACACCTTC
CDR3: CASSFGDYGYTF
D: .
J: TRBJ1-2
size: .
length: 12
V: TRBV5-6

DNA: TGCGCCAGCAGCTTGAGGGACAGGGCCCTCGAGCAGTACTTC
CDR3: CASSLRDRALEQYF
D: TRBD1
J: TRBJ2-7
size: .
length: 14
V: TRBV5-1

DNA: TGCAGCGTTGACAGGGGGCCGGACACCGGGGAGCTGTTTTTT
CDR3: CSVDRGPDTGELFF
D: TRBD1
J: TRBJ2-2
size: .
length: 14
V: TRBV29-1

DNA: TGTGCCAGCAGCCAAGTTGCGGAGGTCCCTACAAACATTCAGTACTTC
CDR3: CASSQVAEVPTNIQYF
D: .
J: TRBJ2-4
size: .
length: 16
V: TRBV4-2

DNA: TGTGCCAGCACTGAAGTTCCCTTCCGGGTGAACACTGAAGCTTTCTTT
CDR3: CASTEVPFRVNTEAFF
D: .
J: TRBJ1-1
size: .
length: 16
V: TRBV7-8

DNA: TGTGCCTGGAACAGGGGGACAGGGGAAAAACTGTTTTTT
CDR3: CAWNRGTGEKLFF
D: TRBD1
J: TRBJ1-4
size: .
length: 13
V: TRBV30

DNA: TGTGCCAGCAGTGAAAGCAGGCGGAACACCGGGGAGCTGTTTTTT
CDR3: CASSESRRNTGELFF
D: .
J: TRBJ2-2
size: .
length: 15
V: TRBV2

DNA: TGTGCCACCAGCAGGGACACTAACAATGAGCAGTTCTTC
CDR3: CATSRDTNNEQFF
D: .
J: TRBJ2-1
size: .
length: 13
V: TRBV15

DNA: TGCACCAGCAGCGTGGAGGGACGGGATAATTCACCCCTCCACTTT
CDR3: CTSSVEGRDNSPLHF
D: .
J: TRBJ1-6
size: .
length: 15
V: TRBV9

DNA: TGTGCCAGCAGTTACGGACAGGGCAATCAGCCCCAGCATTTT
CDR3: CASSYGQGNQPQHF
D: TRBD1
J: TRBJ1-5
size: few
length: 14
V: TRBV6-6

DNA: TGCGCCAGCAGCTTGGGGTTCGGGACAGAATACGAGCAGTACTTC
CDR3: CASSLGFGTEYEQYF
D: TRBD1
J: TRBJ2-7
size: .
length: 15
V: TRBV5-1

DNA: TGTGCCAGCAGCTTAGCTGCCGGGGTCGAGCAGTACTTC
CDR3: CASSLAAGVEQYF
D: .
J: TRBJ2-7
size: many
length: 13
V: TRBV7-9

DNA: TGTGCCAGCAGCTACGCCGGGACTAGTATCCCGTATTTT
CDR3: CASSYAGTSIPYF
D: TRBD2
J: TRBJ2-3
size: .
length: 13
V: TRBV5-4

DNA: TGTGCCAGTAGTAGTTATTTTGATTCACCCCTCCACTTT
CDR3: CASSSYFDSPLHF
D: .
J: TRBJ1-6
size: .
length: 13
V: TRBV19

DNA: TGCGCCAGCAGCCAAGACGTAGCGGGGGGGTCCGAGCAGTACTTC
CDR3: CASSQDVAGGSEQYF
D: TRBD2
J: TRBJ2-7
size: .
length: 15
V: TRBV4-1

DNA: TGTGCCACCAGCCGGGACAGGGGGGCATACCAAGAGACCCAGTACTTC
CDR3: CATSRDRGAYQETQYF
D: TRBD1
J: TRBJ2-5
size: .
length: 16
V: TRBV15

DNA: TGCGCCAGCAGCTCTCCTTCAGGGGTCCTACCGAACACCGGGGAGCTGTTTTTT
CDR3: CASSSPSGVLPNTGELFF
D: .
J: TRBJ2-2
size: once
length: 18
V: TRBV4-1

DNA: TGTGCCTGGAGTGCCGGGACTCTCCGTAACGCCGGGGAGCTGTTTTTT
CDR3: CAWSAGTLRNAGELFF
D: .
J: TRBJ2-2
size: .
length: 16
V: TRBV30

DNA: TGTGCCAGCAGCTACCCGGGAAAGAGTCCCGAGCAGTTCTTC
CDR3: CASSYPGKSPEQFF
D: .
J: TRBJ2-1
size: .
length: 14
V: TRBV7-6

DNA: TGTGCCAGCCAAGGGGCCATTTCCTACAATGAGCAGTTCTTC
CDR3: CASQGAISYNEQFF
D: .
J: TRBJ2-1
size: once
length: 14
V: TRBV6-5

DNA: TGTGCCAGCAGGCAGACAGGGTACTCCAACACTGAAGCTTTCTTT
CDR3: CASRQTGYSNTEAFF
D: TRBD1
J: TRBJ1-1
size: few
length: 15
V: TRBV5-6

DNA: TGTGCCAGCAGCTCCATGGGGGGGGAAGAGACCCAGTACTTC
CDR3: CASSSMGGEETQYF
D: TRBD2
J: TRBJ2-5
size: .
length: 14
V: TRBV11-2

DNA: TGTGCCTGGAGTGTCCGACCACAGGGTTGGGCCGGGGAGCTGTTTTTT
CDR3: CAWSVRPQGWAGELFF
D: .
J: TRBJ2-2
size: .
length: 16
V: TRBV30

DNA: TGCGCCAGCAGCCCGGAATTGACTAGCGGGGGGGCTAATGAGCAGTTCTTC
CDR3: CASSPELTSGGANEQFF
D: TRBD2
J: TRBJ2-1
size: .
length: 17
V: TRBV4-3

DNA: TGTGCCTGGAGTGTAATGGACACAATATGGTATGGCTACACCTTC
CDR3: CAWSVMDTIWYGYTF
D: .
J: TRBJ1-2
size: .
length: 15
V: TRBV30

DNA: TGTGCTAGTGGTTCCTACGGGAGCAGGGAAAAACTGTTTTTT
CDR3: CASGSYGSREKLFF
D: .
J: TRBJ1-4
size: .
length: 14
V: TRBV12-5

DNA: TGTGCCAGCAGCCTTTCCAACTTAGGGGAGCTGTTTTTT
CDR3: CASSLSNLGELFF
D: .
J: TRBJ2-2
size: .
length: 13
V: TRBV7-9

DNA: TGCGCCAGCAGCTTGGATCAGGGCCCCGAGACCCAGTACTTC
CDR3: CASSLDQGPETQYF
D: .
J: TRBJ2-5
size: .
length: 14
V: TRBV5-1

DNA: TGTGCCAGCAGCTCCCGGACTAGCGGGGGTTCAGACAATGAGCAGTTCTTC
CDR3: CASSSRTSGGSDNEQFF
D: TRBD2
J: TRBJ2-1
size: .
length: 17
V: TRBV7-2

DNA: TGTGCCAGCAGCTTGGGGGCCCCGATAACCTACAATGAGCAGTTCTTC
CDR3: CASSLGAPITYNEQFF
D: .
J: TRBJ2-1
size: .
length: 16
V: TRBV5-6

DNA: TGTGCCACGGGGGGGGGCTACGTGCCATATATTGAAGCTTTCTTT
CDR3: CATGGGYVPYIEAFF
D: .
J: TRBJ1-1
size: .
length: 15
V: TRBV15

DNA: TGTGCCAGCAGCTCCCGTGCGGGGAACGGGAACACTGAAGCTTTCTTT
CDR3: CASSSRAGNGNTEAFF
D: .
J: TRBJ1-1
size: once
length: 16
V: TRBV5-4

DNA: TGTGCCAGCAGCGTAGACCCCCAGGGCAGAGAGACCCAGTACTTC
CDR3: CASSVDPQGRETQYF
D: .
J: TRBJ2-5
size: .
length: 15
V: TRBV9

DNA: TGTGCCAGCTCACCCTTGGGAGGGGGTCGGACTGAAGCTTTCTTT
CDR3: CASSPLGGGRTEAFF
D: .
J: TRBJ1-1
size: .
length: 15
V: TRBV18

DNA: TGTGCCAGCAGCTTCGACAGGGTCCAAGAGACCCAGTACTTC
CDR3: CASSFDRVQETQYF
D: TRBD1
J: TRBJ2-5
size: .
length: 14
V: TRBV7-2

DNA: TGCGCCAGCAGCTTTGGCGCGGGCACAGATACGCAGTATTTT
CDR3: CASSFGAGTDTQYF
D: .
J: TRBJ2-3
size: .
length: 14
V: TRBV5-1

DNA: TGTGCCAGCAGCTTAGGTCGGCGGGGTCCCTACGAGCAGTACTTC
CDR3: CASSLGRRGPYEQYF
D: .
J: TRBJ2-7
size: .
length: 15
V: TRBV7-9